This TCR beta chain stems from a study of graft-versus-host responses after intestinal transplantation. Study in general: Transplant recipients had multivisceral, liver-intestinal, or isolated intestinal grafts. All recipients got anti-thymocyte globulin induction, then tacrolimus and steroids for approximately three years. Study-wide results and limits: Recipient marrow harbored GvH clones, some of which surfaced first in ileum or blood. HvG clone declines early post-transplant were associated with peak circulating GvH levels.

The table came from immunoSEQ multiplex PCR; TCRdb's copy has only in-frame clones and leaves some out. Found here are fewer than 120,000 clones, 93% of them singletons; the top ten hold 0.45% to 0.65%. The V end was cut by 6 bases, the J end by 5 bases, with 18 bases between. CDR1 and CDR2 from the germline V gene are SEHNR and FQNEAQ (reference sequence). CDR3 length equals 15 residues. In regard to this clone: Its target is not known.

Sequenced material: unstimulated CD8+ T cells sorted from spleen or lymph node cells, taken before intestinal transplant. The sequence was obtained from a human donor who received an intestinal transplant. The chain has TRBV7-9 and TRBJ2-3; possibly TRBD1 for D (7 bases). This chain's CDR3 is CASSYTPGGGDTQYF. For the CDR3, the DNA is TGTGCCAGCAGTTATACCCCAGGGGGAGGAGATACGCAGTATTTT.